The clone carrying this T cell receptor (beta chain) was observed a single time. These data come from a study of blood T cell repertoires in COVID-19. Whole-study context: Samples representing acute and convalescent COVID-19 were sourced from the United States, Italy and Spain. The cDNA or gDNA used as material had been derived from T cells, B-cell-depleted T cells, or PBMCs.

V lost 6 bases and J 0 bases, leaving 12 bases between the germline ends. Germline V gives CDR1 SGHNT, CDR2 YENEEA. The length of the CDR3 is 14 residues. Original methodology: Quantification of nucleated cells was approximated via reference gene primer amplification. Here immunoSEQ multiplex PCR was the method, and the copy in TCRdb shows in-frame clones only, minus some. That table supplies the V and J calls and clone size; D and trimming were determined from the DNA. The sample contains approximately 97,000 clones, roughly 92% of which appear only once. The sequencing input was peripheral blood. This receptor was obtained from a woman aged 45 to 65 with COVID-19, enrolled during active disease. The chain carries TRBV11-3 and TRBJ2-7, with D perhaps matching TRBD2 (5 bases). The CDR3 DNA is TGTGCCAGCAGTTCTTACGGGGACTCCTACGAGCAGTACTTC. Amino acids: CASSSYGDSYEQYF.